These 19 T cell receptor beta chains came from one sample sequenced in a study of blood T cell repertoires in COVID-19. Sequencing was performed with immunoSEQ multiplex PCR; in TCRdb, only in-frame clones are kept and a portion is missing. The sample holds more than 150,000 clones, roughly 82% seen once. What was sequenced was PBMCs or T cells enriched from blood (not recorded which). The receptors were sampled from a man between 35 and 55 years old who had recovered from COVID-19.

The V and J genes are TRBV5-1 and TRBJ2-6; 11 bases are a match to TRBD1. This CDR3 has 19 residues. V was pared by 3 bases and J by 2 bases, with 10 bases of the junction left unmatched. Germline-derived CDR1 and CDR2 are SGHRS and YFSETQ. The CDR3 bases are TGCGCCAGCAGCTCTATTCCCGGGACAGGGGGGACTGGGGCCAACGTCCTGACTTTC. It encodes CASSSIPGTGGTGANVLTF.

V usage is TRBV25-1 and J usage is TRBJ1-3, with TRBD1 identical over 9 bases. V was clipped by 6 bases and J by 3 bases; unmatched bases: 6. Germline loops: CDR1 MGHDK, CDR2 SYGVNS. This CDR3 spans 15 amino acids. The CDR3 reads CASSPGQGFGNTIYF. For the CDR3, the DNA is TGTGCCAGCAGCCCGGGACAGGGCTTTGGAAACACCATATATTTT.

V usage is TRBV9 and J usage is TRBJ2-6; 8 positions agree with TRBD1. The CDR3 runs to 17 residues. Germline V gene sequence: CDR1 SGDLS, CDR2 YYNGEE. V lost 3 bases and J lost 2; bases outside the gene matches: 7. Written as DNA, the CDR3 is TGTGCCAGCAGCGGCGGACAGGGAGGTACTGGGGCCAACGTCCTGACTTTC. This gives the protein CASSGGQGGTGANVLTF.

The V call is TRBV28, the J call TRBJ1-6; no clear D. V was shortened by 2 bases and J by 9 bases, with 5 bases between the two germline ends. The CDR3 has 12 amino acids. Germline V gene data show CDR1 as MDHEN and CDR2 as SYDVKM. CDR3 sequence reads: CASSLEPSPLHF. CDR3 DNA: TGTGCCAGCAGTTTAGAGCCTTCACCCCTCCACTTT. Drawing the rest from reference TRBV28 and TRBJ1-6, the complete variable domain is DVKVTQSSRYLVKRTGEKVFLECVQDMDHENMFWYRQDPGLGLRLIYFSYDVKMKEKGDIPEGYSVSREKKERFSLILESASTNQTSMYLCASSLEPSPLHFGNGTRLTVT.

The chain couples TRBV15 to TRBJ1-6; 9 nucleotides agree with TRBD1. With 5 bases clipped from V and 10 bases from J, the junction kept 15 bases outside the gene matches. Germline V CDR1 and CDR2: LNHNV, YYDKDF (reference sequence). CDR3 length equals 17 residues. CDR3 DNA: TGTGCCACCAGCGGATCCACCGGGACAGGGAGGAACTCACCCCTCCACTTT. Protein: CATSGSTGTGRNSPLHF.

This clone has a handful of counts. CDR3 bases: TGTGCCAGCGCGAGTGAGTTTTCGGGACAGGATACCTTCTCTGGAAACACCATATATTTT. This encodes CASASEFSGQDTFSGNTIYF. The genes are TRBV19 and TRBJ1-3; TRBD1 matches 8 bases. The CDR3 length is 20 residues. Germline loops: CDR1 LNHDA, CDR2 SQIVND (reference sequence). V was pared by 9 bases and J by 0 bases, with 22 bases of the junction left unmatched.

The chain joins TRBV11-2 to TRBJ2-7; 10 bases are a match to TRBD2. Germline-derived CDR1 and CDR2 are SGHAT and FQNNGV. The CDR3 spans 14 residues. CDR3 nucleotides: TGTGCCAGCAGCTTAGAGGGCCTAGCGGGAGTCTTGTGGGTC. Translation: CASSLEGLAGVLWV.

The chain combines TRBV6-2 or TRBV6-3 with TRBJ2-7, with 9 bases lining up with TRBD1. CDR1 and CDR2 (germline): MNHEY, SVGEGT. V lost 5 bases and J lost 4; bases outside the gene matches: 6. The CDR3 runs 14 residues. CDR3 nucleotide sequence: TGTGCCAGCAGTCTACAGGGGGCGCGGTACGAGCAGTACTTC. Protein: CASSLQGARYEQYF.

This clone has only one observation. The chain is built from TRBV9 and TRBJ1-6, with a tentative D call TRBD1 (6 bases). Germline V gene data show CDR1 as SGDLS and CDR2 as YYNGEE. V shed 0 bases and J shed 12 bases, with 13 bases lying between them. The CDR3 consists of 14 residues. CDR3 DNA: TGTGCCAGCAGCGTAGGCGGTGGGGGCGTACCCCTCCACTTT. As protein: CASSVGGGGVPLHF.

V is TRBV18 and J is TRBJ2-2; 12 bases align to TRBD2. This CDR3 has 17 residues. Germline assignment: CDR1 KGHSH and CDR2 LQKENI. Trimming took 1 base from V and 2 from J; bases not matched to a gene: 2. The CDR3 sequence: CASSPLLAGGNTGELFF. CDR3 sequence (DNA): TGTGCCAGCTCACCACTACTAGCGGGAGGAAACACCGGGGAGCTGTTTTTT.

The V gene is TRBV7-9, the J gene TRBJ2-1; weak D call: TRBD2 (6 bases). V was trimmed by 5 bases and J by 13 bases, leaving 18 bases between them. Germline CDR1 and CDR2: SEHNR and FQNEAQ (reference sequence). CDR3 size: 13 residues. The CDR3 reads CASSVMGGVGQFF. In DNA, the CDR3 is TGTGCCAGCAGCGTCATGGGGGGAGTGGGCCAGTTCTTC.

The V call is TRBV2, the J call TRBJ1-6; 9 bases map to TRBD1. The germline CDR1 and CDR2 sequences are SNHLY and FYNNEI. The CDR3 runs 15 residues. Trimming at V came to 8 bases and at J to 8 bases, leaving 10 bases not matched to a gene. The CDR3 nucleotides are TGTGCCAGCCGGCCGGACAGGGGTCCCTATTCACCCCTCCACTTT. It codes for CASRPDRGPYSPLHF.

The chain is built from TRBV7-2 and TRBJ1-2, with 7 nucleotides matching TRBD1. J was trimmed by 5 bases and V by 1 base; bases with no gene match: 10. CDR1 and CDR2 (germline): SGHTA, FQGNSA. This CDR3 has 16 residues. The CDR3 DNA is TGTGCCAGCAGCTTAGAAGCAGGACAGGTGGTATATGGCTACACCTTC. Translated: CASSLEAGQVVYGYTF.

The chain recombines TRBV7-2 with TRBJ2-5; a possible D gene is TRBD2 (6 bases). V lost 2 bases and J lost 0, with 7 bases in between. The CDR3 sequence is 14 residues long. CDR1 is SGHTA and CDR2 is FQGNSA in the germline V gene. Here the CDR3 reads CASSLKRDQETQYF. The CDR3 DNA reads as TGTGCCAGCAGCTTAAAGCGGGACCAAGAGACCCAGTACTTC.

V gene TRBV3-1 (or the pseudogene TRBV3-2) combines with J gene TRBJ2-2, with 8 bases identical to TRBD2. This CDR3 comprises 17 residues. CDR1 and CDR2 from the germline V gene are LGHDT and YNNKEL (reference sequence). V lost 1 base and J lost 0; bases outside the gene matches: 4. CDR3 loop: CASSQALTSANTGELFF. The CDR3 nucleotides read TGTGCCAGCAGCCAAGCCCTGACTAGCGCGAACACCGGGGAGCTGTTTTTT.

CDR3 amino acids: CATGDQAPGELFF. The CDR3 nucleotides are TGTGCCACAGGGGATCAGGCCCCCGGGGAGCTGTTTTTT. This chain links TRBV10-3 with TRBJ2-2; tentatively, D is TRBD1 (6 bases). The germline V gene has CDR1 ENHRY and CDR2 SYGVKD. This CDR3 region has 13 residues. The V gene lost 10 bases and the J gene lost 6 bases, with 15 bases spanning the gap.

This clone is a singleton in its sample. The chain links TRBV27 to TRBJ2-1; D unclear. Trimming took 6 bases from V and 1 from J, leaving 7 bases between them. From germline, CDR1 is MNHEY and CDR2 SMNVEV (reference sequence). The CDR3 runs to 13 residues. The CDR3 protein is CASSPTSYNEQFF. The CDR3 nucleotides are TGTGCCAGCAGCCCGACTTCCTACAATGAGCAGTTCTTC.

This clone showed up just a few times. The V call is TRBV3-1 (or the pseudogene TRBV3-2), the J call TRBJ2-1; possible D gene TRBD1, 6 bases. The germline gives CDR1 LGHDT, CDR2 YNNKEL (reference sequence). The V and J ends lost 3 bases and 7 bases respectively, with 10 bases between them. The length of the CDR3 is 13 residues. The CDR3: CASSQDRDNEQFF. CDR3 in DNA: TGTGCCAGCAGCCAGGACAGAGATAATGAGCAGTTCTTC.

The chain combines TRBV9 with TRBJ1-2, with D possibly matching TRBD1 (6 bases). The V end was cut by 0 bases, the J end by 5 bases, with 11 bases between. This CDR3 contains 14 residues. The germline gives CDR1 SGDLS, CDR2 YYNGEE. CDR3 coding DNA: TGTGCCAGCAGCGTAGCGGCAGGGGTTTATGGCTACACCTTC. The encoded protein is CASSVAAGVYGYTF.